This is a list of T cell receptor beta chains from one sample in a study of cytomegalovirus exposure and HLA in healthy donors. Sequenced by immunoSEQ multiplex PCR; TCRdb stores in-frame clones only, minus some. This sample has fewer than 250,000 clones, with over 70% found just once. Sequenced: PBMCs. The receptors originated from a woman between 18 and 29 years old in good health and CMV-seronegative. The CDR3 runs from the conserved cysteine through the conserved F or W. Fields, in order: V gene, D gene, clone size, J gene, CDR3 protein, CDR3 DNA. D genes are given only for firm matches. Clone size is stated in some rows and not others, as once, few, many or a class when expanded.

TRBV4-1,-,-,TRBJ2-7,CASSQDGREVSLEQYF,TGCGCCAGCAGCCAAGATGGCAGGGAAGTCTCCTTAGAGCAGTACTTC
TRBV11-2,-,-,TRBJ1-2,CASSSNRDGYTF,TGTGCCAGCAGCTCTAACAGGGATGGCTACACCTTC
TRBV27,TRBD2,-,TRBJ2-7,CASSFWVTSGNYEQYF,TGTGCCAGCAGTTTTTGGGTTACTAGCGGGAACTACGAGCAGTACTTC
TRBV6-6,-,-,TRBJ1-3,CASSNQGVPGNTIYF,TGTGCCAGCAGTAACCAGGGTGTGCCTGGAAACACCATATATTTT
TRBV9,TRBD2,-,TRBJ2-2,CASSKTSGGDTGELFF,TGTGCCAGCAGCAAGACTAGCGGGGGAGACACCGGGGAGCTGTTTTTT
TRBV5-5,-,-,TRBJ2-7,CASIRETYEQYF,TGTGCCAGCATAAGGGAGACCTACGAGCAGTACTTC
TRBV7-2,TRBD2,-,TRBJ2-5,CASSHGTSGNVGETQYF,TGTGCCAGCAGTCACGGGACTAGCGGGAACGTCGGAGAGACCCAGTACTTC
TRBV28,TRBD1,-,TRBJ1-5,CASSKGSGGIQPQHF,TGTGCCAGCAGCAAAGGGTCAGGGGGCATTCAGCCCCAGCATTTT
TRBV6-4,TRBD2,few,TRBJ2-3,CASSPAERGGGDTQYF,TGTGCCAGCAGCCCCGCGGAGCGGGGGGGAGGAGATACGCAGTATTTT
TRBV6-1,TRBD1,-,TRBJ1-2,CASSGTGQFSYGYTF,TGTGCCAGCAGTGGAACGGGACAGTTTAGCTATGGCTACACCTTC
TRBV13,-,-,TRBJ2-7,CASSLRSGRVAEQYF,TGTGCCAGCAGCTTAAGGTCGGGGAGAGTCGCCGAGCAGTACTTC
TRBV9,-,once,TRBJ1-2,CASSVATFGGYTF,TGTGCCAGCAGCGTAGCTACTTTCGGTGGCTACACCTTC
TRBV5-6,-,-,TRBJ1-4,CASSLRGNGEKLFF,TGTGCCAGCAGCCTCAGGGGAAACGGTGAAAAACTGTTTTTT